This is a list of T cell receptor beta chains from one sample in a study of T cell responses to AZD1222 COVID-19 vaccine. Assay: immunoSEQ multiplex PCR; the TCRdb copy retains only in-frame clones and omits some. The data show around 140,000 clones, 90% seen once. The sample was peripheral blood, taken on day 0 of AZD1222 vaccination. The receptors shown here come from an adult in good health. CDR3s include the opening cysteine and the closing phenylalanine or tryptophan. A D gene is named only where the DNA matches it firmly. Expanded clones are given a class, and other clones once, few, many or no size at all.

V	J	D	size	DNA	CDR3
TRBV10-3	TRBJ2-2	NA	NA	TGTGCCGCGGGCTATTCGGGGGGCCATAACACCGGGGAGCTGTTTTTT	CAAGYSGGHNTGELFF
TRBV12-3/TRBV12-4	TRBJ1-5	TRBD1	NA	TGTGCCAGCAGTTTTCTTGGGACAGGCGCCCAGCATTTT	CASSFLGTGAQHF
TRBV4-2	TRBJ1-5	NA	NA	TGTGCCAGCAGCCAAGATAGGGGCAGCTCCTTCGGGCCCCAGCATTTT	CASSQDRGSSFGPQHF
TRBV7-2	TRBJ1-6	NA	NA	TGTGCCAGCAGCTTAGATCCGCAAGAAATGGGGTCCCTCCACTTT	CASSLDPQEMGSLHF
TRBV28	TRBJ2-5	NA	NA	TGTGCCAGCAAGGAGTCCTGGAAGACCCAGTACTTC	CASKESWKTQYF
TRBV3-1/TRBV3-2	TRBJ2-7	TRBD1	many	TGTGCCAGCAGCCACGGACAGGTCTCCTACGAGCAGTACTTC	CASSHGQVSYEQYF
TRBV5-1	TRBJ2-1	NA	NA	TGCGCCAGCAGCTTGACCGGGATCTCTCAGGGTGAGCAGTTCTTC	CASSLTGISQGEQFF
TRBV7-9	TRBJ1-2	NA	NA	TGTGCCAGCAGCTTAGAAGGTGGCCAGAACTATGGCTACACCTTC	CASSLEGGQNYGYTF
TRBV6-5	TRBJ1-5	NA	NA	TGTGCCAGCAGTTACCCAAGGGGGGCGTCGAGCCAGCCCCAGCATTTT	CASSYPRGASSQPQHF
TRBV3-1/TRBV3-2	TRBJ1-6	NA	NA	TGTGCCAGCAGCCAAAGTCCAGGGGTTGTTAATTCACCCCTCCACTTT	CASSQSPGVVNSPLHF
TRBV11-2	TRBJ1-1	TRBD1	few	TGTGCCAGCAGCTTCCCCACAGGGGGCAAGAACACTGAAGCTTTCTTT	CASSFPTGGKNTEAFF
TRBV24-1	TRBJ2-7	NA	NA	TGTGCCACCAGTGATTTCAACGGGGTTGAGCAGTACTTC	CATSDFNGVEQYF
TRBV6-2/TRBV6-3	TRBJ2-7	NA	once	TGTGCCAGCAGTCCACTCCGACCGACAGCCTACGAGCAGTACTTC	CASSPLRPTAYEQYF
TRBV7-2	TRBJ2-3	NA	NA	TGTGCCAGCAGGATAGGGCTTGGCGGGGCGGCAGATACGCAGTATTTT	CASRIGLGGAADTQYF
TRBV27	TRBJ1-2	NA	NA	TGTGCCAGCAGCCCCGCCTGGACATATGGCTACACCTTC	CASSPAWTYGYTF
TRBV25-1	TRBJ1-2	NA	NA	TGTGCCAGCAGCGATAACTATGGCTACACCTTC	CASSDNYGYTF
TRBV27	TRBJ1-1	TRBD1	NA	TGTGCCAGCACCGGACAGGGGGCGTGGAACACTGAAGCTTTCTTT	CASTGQGAWNTEAFF
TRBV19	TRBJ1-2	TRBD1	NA	TGTGCCAGTAGTACCGCCGGGACAGGGGGCTTAGGGGATGGCTACACCTTC	CASSTAGTGGLGDGYTF
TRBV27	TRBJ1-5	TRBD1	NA	TGTGCCAGCAGAGCGACAGGGAGCAATCAGCCCCAGCATTTT	CASRATGSNQPQHF
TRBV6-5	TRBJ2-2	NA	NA	TGTGCCAGCAGTTACAGGAGGGTACCGAACACCGGGGAGCTGTTTTTT	CASSYRRVPNTGELFF
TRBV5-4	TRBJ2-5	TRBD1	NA	TGTGCCAGCAGCTTGGCAAGGACAGGAGAGACCCAGTACTTC	CASSLARTGETQYF
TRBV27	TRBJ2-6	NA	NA	TGTGCCAGCAGTTTAAGGGCCAGGCTATACTCTGGGGCCAACGTCCTGACTTTC	CASSLRARLYSGANVLTF
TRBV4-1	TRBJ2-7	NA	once	TGCGCCAGCAGCCACCCCGGGAGCGTCTACGAGCAGTACTTC	CASSHPGSVYEQYF
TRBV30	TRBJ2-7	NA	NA	TGTGCCTGGAGTGTACCCGGGGGCTACGAGCAGTACTTC	CAWSVPGGYEQYF
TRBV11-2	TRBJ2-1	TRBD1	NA	TGTGCCAGCAGCACAGGACAGGCCTTCTACAATGAGCAGTTCTTC	CASSTGQAFYNEQFF
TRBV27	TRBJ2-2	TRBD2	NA	TGTGCCAGCAGTCCTCTGCTGACTAGCGTGAACACCGGGGAGCTGTTTTTT	CASSPLLTSVNTGELFF
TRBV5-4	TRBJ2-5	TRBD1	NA	TGTGCCAGCAGCACAGACAGGGGATTAGGAGAGACCCAGTACTTC	CASSTDRGLGETQYF
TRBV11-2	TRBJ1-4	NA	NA	TGTGCCAGCAGCTTGGGGGGGCCCCCACTGGGTGAAAAACTGTTTTTT	CASSLGGPPLGEKLFF
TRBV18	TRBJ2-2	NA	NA	TGTGCCAGCTCAATCCGGGACATGGCTAGCGGGGAGCTGTTTTTT	CASSIRDMASGELFF
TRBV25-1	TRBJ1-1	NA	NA	TGTGCCAGCACAGGAGGGAGCTGGAACACTGAAGCTTTCTTT	CASTGGSWNTEAFF
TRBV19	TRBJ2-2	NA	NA	TGTGCCAGTGCGGGCCCAAACACCGGGGAGCTGTTTTTT	CASAGPNTGELFF
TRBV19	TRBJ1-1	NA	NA	TGTGCCAGTAGTATAGAGGGCGCCGTGAACACTGAAGCTTTCTTT	CASSIEGAVNTEAFF
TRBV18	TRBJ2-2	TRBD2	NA	TGTGCCAGCTCACCACCGACGGGAGGGAACACCGGGGAGCTGTTTTTT	CASSPPTGGNTGELFF
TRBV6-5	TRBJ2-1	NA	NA	TGTGCCAGCAGTTACTTAGGAGGACGGCCATACAATGAGCAGTTCTTC	CASSYLGGRPYNEQFF
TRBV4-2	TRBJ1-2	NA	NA	TGTGCCAGCAGCCAAGGGAGGACACCCTATGGCTACACCTTC	CASSQGRTPYGYTF
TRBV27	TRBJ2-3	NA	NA	TGTGCCAGCAGTTTATTCTACAGGTTAACTACTAGCACAGATACGCAGTATTTT	CASSLFYRLTTSTDTQYF
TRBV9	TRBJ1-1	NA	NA	TGTGCCAGCAGCAGAGAGGAGACAGGGAACACTGAAGCTTTCTTT	CASSREETGNTEAFF
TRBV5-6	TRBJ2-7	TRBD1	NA	TGTGCCAGCAGCTCACAGGGGGCGGGGGAGCAGTACTTC	CASSSQGAGEQYF
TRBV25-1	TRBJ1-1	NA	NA	TGTGCCAGCAGTGAATACGTTGGGTTGACTGAAGCTTTCTTT	CASSEYVGLTEAFF
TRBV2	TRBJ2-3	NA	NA	TGTGCCAGCAGCACGGACAGAGACACAGATACGCAGTATTTT	CASSTDRDTDTQYF
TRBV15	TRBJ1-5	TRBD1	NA	TGTGCCACCAGCAGAGATCTTAGAAACAGGGGGCGCGCTCAGCCCCAGCATTTT	CATSRDLRNRGRAQPQHF
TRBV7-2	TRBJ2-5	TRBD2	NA	TGTGCCAGCACCCCGGGGGGAACAAATCATAAAGAGACCCAGTACTTC	CASTPGGTNHKETQYF
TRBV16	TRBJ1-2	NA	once	TGTGCCAGCAGTGACACAGGTGAAGCAGGCTACACCTTC	CASSDTGEAGYTF
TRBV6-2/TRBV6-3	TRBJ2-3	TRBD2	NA	TGTGCCAGCAGTTACTCGAATGCGGGGGGCACAGATACGCAGTATTTT	CASSYSNAGGTDTQYF
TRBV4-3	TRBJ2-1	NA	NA	TGCGCCAGCAGCCAGGTACTGTTAGGGGGTACGGCCAATGAGCAGTTCTTC	CASSQVLLGGTANEQFF
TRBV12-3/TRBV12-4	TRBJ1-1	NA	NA	TGTGCCAGCAGTTTTGAGACAGGTGAAGCTTTCTTT	CASSFETGEAFF
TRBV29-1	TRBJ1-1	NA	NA	TGCAGCGTTGCCCTACAGGTCAAGAACACTGAAGCTTTCTTT	CSVALQVKNTEAFF
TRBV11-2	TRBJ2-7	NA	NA	TGTGCCAGCAGCTTATTTAAGAGGGCAGGGTCCTACGAGCAGTACTTC	CASSLFKRAGSYEQYF
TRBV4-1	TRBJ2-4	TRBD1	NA	TGCGCCAGCAGCCAAGATCTGCGACAGGGGGCATCCAAAAACATTCAGTACTTC	CASSQDLRQGASKNIQYF
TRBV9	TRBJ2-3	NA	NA	TGTGCCAGCAGCGAGGGACCTTCCCCCACAGATACGCAGTATTTT	CASSEGPSPTDTQYF
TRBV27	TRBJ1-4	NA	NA	TGTGCCAGCAGGCCTCCATGGACTAATGAAAAACTGTTTTTT	CASRPPWTNEKLFF
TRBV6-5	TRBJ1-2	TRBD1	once	TGTGCCAGCAGCTCGGACAGGATTGGCGGCTACACCTTC	CASSSDRIGGYTF
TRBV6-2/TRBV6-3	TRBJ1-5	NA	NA	TGTGCCAGCAGTTATGAACCCCGGCGGCATGGCAATCAGCCCCAGCATTTT	CASSYEPRRHGNQPQHF
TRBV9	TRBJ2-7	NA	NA	TGTGCCAGCAGCGTAGCCCCCGGTACCTACGAGCAGTACTTC	CASSVAPGTYEQYF